This TCR beta chain was sequenced for a study of blood T cells in healthy people across ages. Germline V CDR1 and CDR2: SGDLS, YYNGEE. Trimming pared 2 bases from V and 6 bases from J, leaving 12 bases between. This CDR3 is built from 14 residues. This clonotype was seen a handful of times. Primers used in a second PCR of roughly 7 to 12 cycles were a sample-barcoded 5' primer and a J-beta primer mix. Every cDNA was tagged by a template-switch adaptor with 12 random nucleotides. TCRdb re-derived calls from the 5' RACE reads in MiXCR, one entry per CDR3 protein. The data contain about 680,000 distinct CDR3 sequences, approximately 49% of them singletons.

The chain combines TRBV9 with TRBJ2-1, with D maybe TRBD1 (6 bases). This receptor was obtained from a woman between 55 and 75 years old in good health. Sequencing was done on a sample of blood. CDR3 loop: CASSVRGFSNEQFF. CDR3 DNA: TGTGCCAGCAGCGTTAGGGGGTTTAGCAATGAGCAGTTCTTC.